This TCR beta chain was recovered during a study of blood T cell repertoires in COVID-19. Looking at the study overall: Acute and convalescent COVID-19 samples came from the United States, Italy and Spain. Nucleic acid was either cDNA or gDNA, and it came from T cells, B-cell-depleted T cells, or PBMCs.

In the original analysis: It was from reference gene primer amplification that nucleated cell counts were estimated. TCRdb keeps only in-frame clones here, not all; method: immunoSEQ multiplex PCR. V, J and clone size reflect that table, while D and trimming were determined from the DNA. This table holds roughly 200,000 clones, less than 85% found once. The CDR3 is 13 residues long. V was pared by 0 bases and J by 12 bases, with 14 bases between. Germline loops: CDR1 SGHAT, CDR2 FQNNGV. What was sequenced was peripheral blood. The rearrangement links TRBV11-2 to TRBJ1-2; D remains unclear. The receptor was derived from a man between 50 and 59 years old who had recovered from COVID-19. The CDR3 region has the DNA TGTGCCAGCAGCTTAGATTCCGAAATGAGGGACACCTTC. Amino acids: CASSLDSEMRDTF.